The 19 T cell receptor beta chains listed next were all sequenced from one sample in a study of PD-1 blockade in classical Hodgkin lymphoma (TCRdb year 2020). Library method: the immunoSEQ multiplex PCR assay. What TCRdb holds here is the immuneACCESS table cut down to in-frame rearrangements. Part of the clones is not present; checked against another copy, under half of the missing clones reflect an unresolved V gene, and the others are unexplained. This sample is represented by roughly 150,000 clones; approximately 80% of them were singletons. The top ten clones comprise roughly 9.2% of the sample. This specimen's time point label, interpreted: cycle 2 day 1 (C2D1) of nivolumab. All trial patients had relapsed after autologous stem cell transplantation, with cohorts A, B and C differing in prior brentuximab vedotin exposure. The sample here was peripheral blood mononuclear cells (PBMCs), taken before the second cycle of nivolumab. The receptors come from a human donor with classical Hodgkin lymphoma.

The V gene is TRBV18, the J gene TRBJ1-4; 7 positions agree with TRBD1. Germline assignment: CDR1 KGHSH and CDR2 LQKENI. V shed 4 bases, J shed 0 bases, and the junction held 8 bases outside the gene matches. There are 17 residues in the CDR3. In nucleotides, the CDR3 is TGTGCCAGCTCACTACCGGGACAGATAACAACTAATGAAAAACTGTTTTTT. This sequence encodes CASSLPGQITTNEKLFF.

This clone was detected once. The rearrangement joins TRBV18 to TRBJ2-1; no firm D call. Germline CDR1 and CDR2: KGHSH and LQKENI. This CDR3 comprises 16 residues. The germline V and J ends were trimmed by 3 bases and 7 bases, with 19 bases remaining between them. CDR3 region: CASSPSSGSRVNEQFF. In nucleotides, the CDR3 is TGTGCCAGCTCACCTTCTTCAGGCAGTCGAGTGAATGAGCAGTTCTTC.

The CDR3 nucleotides are TGTGCCAGCAGTTGGTTAGGGCGTAATGAAAAACTGTTTTTT. It codes for CASSWLGRNEKLFF. This chain uses TRBV6-5 with TRBJ1-4, with D hard to call. Germline V gives CDR1 MNHEY, CDR2 SVGAGI. This CDR3 is 14 amino acids long. V was shortened by 4 bases and J by 4 bases, with 10 bases between the two germline ends.

This rearrangement joins TRBV4-1 to TRBJ2-2, with a tentative D call TRBD2 (6 bases). The ends were cut back, 3 bases at V and 1 base at J, with 15 bases in the middle. Germline V lookup: CDR1 MGHRA, CDR2 YSYEKL. This CDR3 has 17 amino acids. The CDR3 nucleotides are TGCGCCAGCAGCCAGGGGACTTCCTTGGGGAACACCGGGGAGCTGTTTTTT. It translates to CASSQGTSLGNTGELFF.

This clone was seen many times. The chain carries TRBV5-4 and TRBJ2-1, with 11 bases aligning to TRBD2. Trimming cost V 4 bases and J 4 bases; bases outside gene matches: 7. Germline assignment: CDR1 SGHNT and CDR2 YYREEE (reference sequence). There are 16 residues in the CDR3. CDR3 sequence (DNA): TGTGCCAGCAGCCCGTCCGGGACTAGCGGATACAATGAGCAGTTCTTC. Encoded protein: CASSPSGTSGYNEQFF.

V usage is TRBV9 and J usage is TRBJ1-6, with TRBD1 identical over 9 bases. V was clipped by 2 bases and J by 8 bases; unmatched bases: 8. The CDR3 loop spans 16 amino acids. CDR1 and CDR2 from the germline V gene are SGDLS and YYNGEE. The CDR3: CASSVSPGQGYSPLHF. The CDR3 coding sequence is TGTGCCAGCAGCGTCTCCCCTGGACAGGGGTATTCACCCCTCCACTTT.

This clone was seen only once. The chain links TRBV29-1 to TRBJ2-7, with D possibly matching TRBD1 (6 bases). The germline V and J ends were trimmed by 7 bases and 6 bases, with 13 bases remaining between them. Germline CDR1 reads SQVTM; CDR2 reads ANQGSEA. This CDR3 spans 11 amino acids. CDR3: CSALTGIEQYF. In DNA form, the CDR3 reads TGCAGCGCTCTCACAGGGATCGAGCAGTACTTC.

In this sample, this clone turned up a few times. This chain links TRBV5-8 with TRBJ2-6; D ambiguous. This CDR3 has 15 residues. Germline CDR1 is SGHTS and CDR2 is YDEGEE. Deletions cut 0 bases from V and 0 bases from J, with 4 bases between. The CDR3 bases are TGTGCCAGCAGCTTGGGGAACTCTGGGGCCAACGTCCTGACTTTC. It specifies CASSLGNSGANVLTF.

V is TRBV6-1 and J is TRBJ1-2, with a possible D match to TRBD1 (6 bases). This CDR3 comprises 14 residues. V shed 3 bases and J shed 5 bases, with 13 bases lying between them. CDR1 is MNHNS and CDR2 is SASEGT in the germline V gene. The chain's CDR3 is CASSETDRNYGYTF. CDR3 nucleotides: TGTGCCAGCAGTGAGACAGACAGGAATTATGGCTACACCTTC.

This chain uses TRBV5-4 with TRBJ2-1; weak D call: TRBD1 (5 bases). The germline V gene has CDR1 SGHNT and CDR2 YYREEE (reference sequence). This CDR3 is 15 amino acids long. The germline V and J ends were trimmed by 0 bases and 2 bases, with 9 bases remaining between them. CDR3 sequence reads: CASSLEQAPYNEQFF. The CDR3 bases are TGTGCCAGCAGCTTGGAACAGGCACCCTACAATGAGCAGTTCTTC.

The chain recombines TRBV25-1 with TRBJ1-1; 8 nucleotides align to TRBD1. In germline, CDR1 is MGHDK, CDR2 SYGVNS. Trimming at V came to 8 bases and at J to 3 bases, leaving 2 bases not matched to a gene. The CDR3 sequence is 12 residues long. CDR3 sequence (DNA): TGTGCCAGCGGACAGGGAGACACTGAAGCTTTCTTT. It codes for CASGQGDTEAFF.

This chain links TRBV19 with TRBJ1-1, with D maybe TRBD1 (5 bases). Germline CDR1 and CDR2: LNHDA and SQIVND (reference sequence). V shed 10 bases and J shed 8 bases, with 20 bases lying between them. This CDR3 contains 13 residues. CDR3 nucleotides: TGTGCCACGGGAGGGACCACCGGAAGGGAAGCTTTCTTT. Translated: CATGGTTGREAFF. The variable domain in full, with the rest retrieved from reference TRBV19 and TRBJ1-1, is DGGITQSPKYLFRKEGQNVTLSCEQNLNHDAMYWYRQDPGQGLRLIYYSQIVNDFQKGDIAEGYSVSREKKESFPLTVTSAQKNPTAFYLCATGGTTGREAFFGQGTRLTVV.

This chain connects TRBV5-1 to TRBJ2-7; 8 bases are a match to TRBD1. V shed 3 bases and J 0 bases; nucleotides not matched to a gene: 5. This CDR3 region has 15 residues. Germline-derived CDR1 and CDR2 are SGHRS and YFSETQ. This CDR3 reads CASSSDGTGSYEQYF. The CDR3 nucleotides read TGCGCCAGCAGCTCTGACGGGACAGGCTCCTACGAGCAGTACTTC.

The V call is TRBV7-2, the J call TRBJ1-4; 9 positions agree with TRBD1. V gave up 5 bases and J gave up 8 bases; unmatched junction bases: 9. The CDR3 contains 15 residues. Germline CDR1 reads SGHTA; CDR2 reads FQGNSA. Here the CDR3 DNA reads TGTGCCAGCAGCCAAGCGGAGGACAGGGGAGAAAAACTGTTTTTT. This codes for CASSQAEDRGEKLFF.

Remarks on this clone: The same CDR3 arises from other DNA sequences in this sample as well. The genes are TRBV29-1 and TRBJ2-3, with D possibly TRBD2 on 6 matching bases. The CDR3 totals 13 residues. Between the trimmed V and J ends, which lost 4 bases and 1 base, there was a span of 9 bases. The germline gives CDR1 SQVTM, CDR2 ANQGSEA. DNA for the CDR3: TGCAGCGTTGCTCGCGGGGGCACAGATACGCAGTATTTT. Residues: CSVARGGTDTQYF.

The V gene is TRBV4-2, the J gene TRBJ2-7; perhaps TRBD2 as D (6 bases). With 0 bases removed from V and 3 bases from J, the gap between germline ends came to 15 bases. The germline CDR1 and CDR2 sequences are LGHNA and YNFKEQ. This CDR3 spans 16 amino acids. CDR3: CASSQDLTGAGYEQYF. DNA for the CDR3: TGTGCCAGCAGCCAAGATCTTACGGGAGCCGGCTACGAGCAGTACTTC.

As regards this clone: This sequence may be a read error, since a much larger clone differs from it by one base. The sample contains more than one DNA sequence encoding this CDR3. V and J are TRBV5-1 and TRBJ2-7; the D is unclear. The CDR3 loop spans 14 amino acids. Germline V lookup: CDR1 SGHRS, CDR2 YFSETQ. Trimming pared 0 bases from V and 3 bases from J, leaving 10 bases between. CDR3 in DNA: TGCGCCAGCAGCTTGGGGGCAGGATTCTACGAGCAGTACTTC. Translating it yields CASSLGAGFYEQYF.

This chain connects TRBV15 to TRBJ2-4; D possibly corresponds to TRBD1 (6 bases). The CDR3 sequence is 16 residues long. Germline lookup yields CDR1 LNHNV and CDR2 YYDKDF (reference sequence). V shed 3 bases and J shed 0 bases, with 12 bases lying between them. The CDR3, as DNA: TGTGCCACCAGCAGCAGGGGACCTACAGCCAAAAACATTCAGTACTTC. This codes for CATSSRGPTAKNIQYF.

By frequency in the sample, this clone is medium-sized. The genes are TRBV1 and TRBJ2-3; the table's D call TRBD2 went unverified against the DNA. TRBV1 counts as a pseudogene. The CDR3 loop spans 16 amino acids. Here the CDR3 reads CTSRHPGLAEPDTQYF. The CDR3 bases are TGCACCAGCAGGCATCCGGGACTAGCGGAGCCAGATACGCAGTATTTT.